Included here is one T cell receptor beta chain sequence, with context. No antigen is known for it. From germline, CDR1 is LGHNA and CDR2 YNFKEQ. The CDR3 spans 14 residues. Trimming took off 1 base at V and 2 bases at J, with 8 bases between the two ends. The data originate from a study of shared clonotypes between healthy human individuals. Overall study findings and caveats: Clonotypes shared by all four donors outscored non-shared clonotypes in generation probability.

An even split of each subset's genomic DNA across several immunoSEQ plates was performed. Method: immunoSEQ multiplex PCR; TCRdb's copy keeps in-frame clones and lacks some. The sample includes roughly 1.5 million clones, around 98% of them seen just once. CD4+ cells yielded CD45RA+ naive and CD45RA-negative memory subsets. The source of this sequence is a young man in good health. The chain recombines TRBV4-2 with TRBJ1-1; D remains unclear. The specimen was naive CD4+ T cells sorted from blood. Subset denoted: CD45RA+ positively selected. The CDR3 sequence: CASSQGSANTEAFF. DNA for the CDR3: TGTGCCAGCAGCCAAGGGAGTGCTAACACTGAAGCTTTCTTT.